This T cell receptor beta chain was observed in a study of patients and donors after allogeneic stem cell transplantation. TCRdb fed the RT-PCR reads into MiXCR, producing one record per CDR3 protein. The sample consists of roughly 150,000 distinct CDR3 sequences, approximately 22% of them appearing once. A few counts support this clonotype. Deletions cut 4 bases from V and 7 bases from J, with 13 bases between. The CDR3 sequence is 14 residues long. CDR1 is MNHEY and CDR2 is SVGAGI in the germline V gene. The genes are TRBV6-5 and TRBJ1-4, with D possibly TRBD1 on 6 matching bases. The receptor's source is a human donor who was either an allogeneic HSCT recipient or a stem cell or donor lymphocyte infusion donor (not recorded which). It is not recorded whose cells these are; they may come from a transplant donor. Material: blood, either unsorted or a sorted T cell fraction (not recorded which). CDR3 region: CASSSTRGSEKLFF. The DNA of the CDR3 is TGTGCCAGCAGTTCGACAAGGGGGAGTGAAAAACTGTTTTTT.